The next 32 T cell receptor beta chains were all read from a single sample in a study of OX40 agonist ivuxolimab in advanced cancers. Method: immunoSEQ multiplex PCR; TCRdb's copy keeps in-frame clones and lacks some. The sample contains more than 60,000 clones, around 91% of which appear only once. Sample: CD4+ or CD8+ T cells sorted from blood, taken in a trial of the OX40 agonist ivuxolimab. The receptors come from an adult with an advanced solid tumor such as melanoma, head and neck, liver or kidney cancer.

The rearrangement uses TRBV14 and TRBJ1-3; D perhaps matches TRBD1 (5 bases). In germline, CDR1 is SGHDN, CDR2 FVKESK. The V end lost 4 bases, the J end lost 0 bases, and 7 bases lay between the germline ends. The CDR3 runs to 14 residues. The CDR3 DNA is TGTGCCAGCAGCCCAAGGGGCTCTGGAAACACCATATATTTT. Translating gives CASSPRGSGNTIYF.

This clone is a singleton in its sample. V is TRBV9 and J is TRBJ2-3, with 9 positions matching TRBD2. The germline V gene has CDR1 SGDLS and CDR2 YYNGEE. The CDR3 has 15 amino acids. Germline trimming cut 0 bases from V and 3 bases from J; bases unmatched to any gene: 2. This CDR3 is CASSVGTSATDTQYF. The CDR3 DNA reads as TGTGCCAGCAGCGTAGGGACTAGCGCAACAGATACGCAGTATTTT.

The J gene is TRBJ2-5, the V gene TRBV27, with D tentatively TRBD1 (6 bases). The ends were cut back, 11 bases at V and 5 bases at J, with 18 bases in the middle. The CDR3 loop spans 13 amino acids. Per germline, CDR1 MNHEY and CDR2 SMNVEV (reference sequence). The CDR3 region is CASQLEGDETQYF. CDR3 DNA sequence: TGTGCCTCACAGTTAGAGGGGGATGAGACCCAGTACTTC.

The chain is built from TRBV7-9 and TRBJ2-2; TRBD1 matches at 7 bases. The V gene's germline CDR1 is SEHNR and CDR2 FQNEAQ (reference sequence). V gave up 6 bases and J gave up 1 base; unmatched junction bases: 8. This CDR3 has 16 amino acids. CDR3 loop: CASSPTGTVNTGELFF. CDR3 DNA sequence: TGTGCCAGCAGTCCTACCGGGACAGTGAACACCGGGGAGCTGTTTTTT.

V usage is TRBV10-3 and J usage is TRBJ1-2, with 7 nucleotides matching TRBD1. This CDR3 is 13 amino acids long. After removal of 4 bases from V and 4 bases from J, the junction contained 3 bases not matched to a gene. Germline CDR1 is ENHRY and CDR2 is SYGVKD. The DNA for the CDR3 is TGTGCCATCAGTGTAGGGGGCGGCTATGGCTACACCTTC. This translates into CAISVGGGYGYTF.

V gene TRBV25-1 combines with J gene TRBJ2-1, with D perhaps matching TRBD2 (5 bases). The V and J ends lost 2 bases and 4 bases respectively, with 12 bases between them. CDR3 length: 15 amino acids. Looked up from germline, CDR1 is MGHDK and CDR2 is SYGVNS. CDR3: CASSEIGSQYNEQFF. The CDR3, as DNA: TGTGCCAGCAGTGAAATTGGGAGTCAATACAATGAGCAGTTCTTC.

The CDR3 DNA is TGTGCCAGCAGCTTAGGGCTGCTAGCGGGGGCGAGTGAGCAGTTCTTC. Its translation: CASSLGLLAGASEQFF. The genes are TRBV7-6 and TRBJ2-1; 10 positions agree with TRBD2. The CDR3 is 16 residues long. V lost 1 base to trimming and J lost 9 bases; unmatched junction nucleotides: 9. Germline-derived CDR1 and CDR2 are SGHVS and FNYEAQ.

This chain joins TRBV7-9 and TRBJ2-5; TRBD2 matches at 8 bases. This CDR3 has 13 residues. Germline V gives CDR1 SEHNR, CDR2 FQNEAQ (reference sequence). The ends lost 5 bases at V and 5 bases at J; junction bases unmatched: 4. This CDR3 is CASSGPGGETQYF. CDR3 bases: TGTGCCAGCAGCGGCCCGGGGGGGGAGACCCAGTACTTC.

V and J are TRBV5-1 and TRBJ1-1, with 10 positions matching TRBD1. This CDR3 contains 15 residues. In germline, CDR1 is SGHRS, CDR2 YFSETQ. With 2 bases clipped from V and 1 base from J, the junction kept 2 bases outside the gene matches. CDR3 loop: CASSFWTGGNTEAFF. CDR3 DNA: TGCGCCAGCAGCTTTTGGACAGGGGGGAACACTGAAGCTTTCTTT.

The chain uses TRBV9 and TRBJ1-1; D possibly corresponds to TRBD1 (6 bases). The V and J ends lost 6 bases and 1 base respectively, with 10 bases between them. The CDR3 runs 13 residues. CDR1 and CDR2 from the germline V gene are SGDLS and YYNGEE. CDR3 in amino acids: CASTGTPNTEAFF. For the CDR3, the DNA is TGTGCCAGCACCGGGACACCGAACACTGAAGCTTTCTTT.

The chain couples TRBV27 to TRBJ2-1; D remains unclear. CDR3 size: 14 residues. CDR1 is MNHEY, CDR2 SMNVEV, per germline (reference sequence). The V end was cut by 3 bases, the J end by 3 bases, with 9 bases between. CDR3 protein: CASSFTELYNEQFF. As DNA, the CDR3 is TGTGCCAGCAGTTTTACGGAACTCTACAATGAGCAGTTCTTC.

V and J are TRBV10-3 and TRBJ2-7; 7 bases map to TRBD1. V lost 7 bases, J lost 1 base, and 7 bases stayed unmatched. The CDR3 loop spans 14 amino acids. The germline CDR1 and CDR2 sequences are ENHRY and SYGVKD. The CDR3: CAITPGQLSYEQYF. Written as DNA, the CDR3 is TGTGCCATCACCCCGGGACAGTTATCCTACGAGCAGTACTTC.

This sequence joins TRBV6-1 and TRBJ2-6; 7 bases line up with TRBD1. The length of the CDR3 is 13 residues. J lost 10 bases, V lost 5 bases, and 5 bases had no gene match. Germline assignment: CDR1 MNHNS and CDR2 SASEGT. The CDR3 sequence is CASSKGTVNVLTF. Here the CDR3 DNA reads TGTGCCAGCAGTAAAGGGACAGTGAACGTCCTGACTTTC.

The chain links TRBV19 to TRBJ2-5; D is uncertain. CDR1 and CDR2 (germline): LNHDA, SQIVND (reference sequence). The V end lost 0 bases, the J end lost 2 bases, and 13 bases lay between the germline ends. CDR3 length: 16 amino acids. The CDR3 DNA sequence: TGTGCCAGTAGTATAGAGGGGATGGCCTATCAAGAGACCCAGTACTTC. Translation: CASSIEGMAYQETQYF.

This chain's CDR3 is CASSSETGGNEKLFF. CDR3 bases: TGTGCCAGCAGCTCGGAAACAGGGGGCAACGAAAAACTGTTTTTT. The gene calls are TRBV5-6 and TRBJ1-4, with 9 bases lining up with TRBD1. The CDR3 sequence is 15 residues long. After removal of 3 bases from V and 8 bases from J, the junction contained 8 bases not matched to a gene. The germline CDR1 and CDR2 sequences are SGHDT and YYEEEE.

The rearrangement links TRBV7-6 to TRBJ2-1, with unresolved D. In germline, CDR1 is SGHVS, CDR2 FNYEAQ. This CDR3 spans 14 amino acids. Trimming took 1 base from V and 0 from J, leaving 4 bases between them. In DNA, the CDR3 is TGTGCCAGCAGCTTAGGTGGCTCCTACAATGAGCAGTTCTTC. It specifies CASSLGGSYNEQFF.

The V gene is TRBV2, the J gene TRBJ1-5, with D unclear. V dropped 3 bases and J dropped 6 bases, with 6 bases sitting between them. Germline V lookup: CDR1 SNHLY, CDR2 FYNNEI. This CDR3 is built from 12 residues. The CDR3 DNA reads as TGTGCCAGCAGTGAGATGTCTCAGCCCCAGCATTTT. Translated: CASSEMSQPQHF.

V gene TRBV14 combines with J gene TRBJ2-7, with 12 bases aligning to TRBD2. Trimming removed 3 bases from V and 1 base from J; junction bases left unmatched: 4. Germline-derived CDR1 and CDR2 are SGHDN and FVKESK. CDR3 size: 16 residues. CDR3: CASSHSSGGASYEQYF. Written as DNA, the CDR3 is TGTGCCAGCAGCCATTCTAGCGGGGGGGCTTCCTACGAGCAGTACTTC.

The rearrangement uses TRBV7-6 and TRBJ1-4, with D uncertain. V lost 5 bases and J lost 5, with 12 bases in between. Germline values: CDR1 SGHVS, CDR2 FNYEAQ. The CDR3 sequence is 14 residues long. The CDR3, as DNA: TGTGCCAGCAGCGCCGCCGGGCGGAATGAAAAACTGTTTTTT. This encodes CASSAAGRNEKLFF.

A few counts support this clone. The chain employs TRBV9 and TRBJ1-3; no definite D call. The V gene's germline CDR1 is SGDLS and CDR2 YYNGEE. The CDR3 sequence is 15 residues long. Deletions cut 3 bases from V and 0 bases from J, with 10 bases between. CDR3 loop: CASSAQADSGNTIYF. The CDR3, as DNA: TGTGCCAGCAGCGCCCAGGCGGACTCTGGAAACACCATATATTTT. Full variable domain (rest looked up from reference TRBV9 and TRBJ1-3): DSGVTQTPKHLITATGQRVTLRCSPRSGDLSVYWYQQSLDQGLQFLIQYYNGEERAKGNILERFSAQQFPDLHSELNLSSLELGDSALYFCASSAQADSGNTIYFGEGSWLTVV.

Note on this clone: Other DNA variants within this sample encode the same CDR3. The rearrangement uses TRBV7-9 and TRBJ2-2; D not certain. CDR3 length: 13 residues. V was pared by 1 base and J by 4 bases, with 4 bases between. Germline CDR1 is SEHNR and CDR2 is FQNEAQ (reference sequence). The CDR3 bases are TGTGCCAGCAGCTTAGGCGGCACCGGGGAGCTGTTTTTT. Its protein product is CASSLGGTGELFF.

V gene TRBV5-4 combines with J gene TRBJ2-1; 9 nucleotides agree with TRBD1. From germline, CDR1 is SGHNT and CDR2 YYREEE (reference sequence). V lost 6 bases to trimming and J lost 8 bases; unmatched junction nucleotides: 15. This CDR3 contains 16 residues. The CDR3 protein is CASTHITGGAGDEQFF. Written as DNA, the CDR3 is TGTGCCAGCACCCACATTACAGGGGGCGCAGGGGATGAGCAGTTCTTC.

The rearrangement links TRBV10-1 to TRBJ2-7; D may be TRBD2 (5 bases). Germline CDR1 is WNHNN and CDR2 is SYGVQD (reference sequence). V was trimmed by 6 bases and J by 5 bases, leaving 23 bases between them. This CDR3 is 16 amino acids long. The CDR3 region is CASSASGFTGNDEQYF. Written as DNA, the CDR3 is TGCGCCAGCAGCGCCTCGGGGTTTACGGGGAACGACGAGCAGTACTTC.

CDR3 nucleotides: TGTGCCAGCAGCTTAGTTCCAGGGGAGAAGTACTTC. It specifies CASSLVPGEKYF. J is TRBJ2-7 and V is TRBV7-8; perhaps TRBD1 as D (6 bases). The V gene's germline CDR1 is SGHVS and CDR2 FQNEAQ. The CDR3 totals 12 residues. Trimming stripped 1 base from V and 11 bases from J, with 12 bases between.

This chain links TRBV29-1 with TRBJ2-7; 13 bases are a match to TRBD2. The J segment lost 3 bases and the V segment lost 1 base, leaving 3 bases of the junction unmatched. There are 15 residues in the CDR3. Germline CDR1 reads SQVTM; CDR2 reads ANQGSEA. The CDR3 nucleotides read TGCAGCGTTGAAGGAGGGACTAGCGGGATCTACGAGCAGTACTTC. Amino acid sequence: CSVEGGTSGIYEQYF.

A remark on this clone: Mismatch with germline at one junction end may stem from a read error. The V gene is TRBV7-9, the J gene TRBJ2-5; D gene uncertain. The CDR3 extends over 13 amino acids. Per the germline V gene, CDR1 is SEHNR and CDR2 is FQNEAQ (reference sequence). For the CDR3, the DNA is TGTGCCAGCAGCTTAGTGGTGGTAGAGACCCAGCACTTC. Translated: CASSLVVVETQHF.

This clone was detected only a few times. The CDR3: CASGPDVGSYNEQFF. The CDR3 DNA reads TGTGCTAGTGGCCCGGACGTTGGCTCCTACAATGAGCAGTTCTTC. J is TRBJ2-1 and V is TRBV12-5; D unclear. V was shortened by 6 bases and J by 0 bases, with 12 bases between the two germline ends. CDR3 length: 15 amino acids. Germline-derived CDR1 and CDR2 are LGHNT and FRNRAP.

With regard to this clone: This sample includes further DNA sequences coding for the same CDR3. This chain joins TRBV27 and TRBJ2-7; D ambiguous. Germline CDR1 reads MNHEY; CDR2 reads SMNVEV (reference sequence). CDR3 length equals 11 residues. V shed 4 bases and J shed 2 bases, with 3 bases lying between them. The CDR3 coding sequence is TGTGCCAGCAGTTCTACCTACGAGCAGTACTTC. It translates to CASSSTYEQYF.

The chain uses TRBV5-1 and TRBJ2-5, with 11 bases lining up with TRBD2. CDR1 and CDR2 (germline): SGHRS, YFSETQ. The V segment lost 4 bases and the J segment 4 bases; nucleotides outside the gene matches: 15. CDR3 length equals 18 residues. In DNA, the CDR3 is TGCGCCAGCAGCCCAGAGAAAGCTAGCGGGGGGAAACTAGAGACCCAGTACTTC. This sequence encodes CASSPEKASGGKLETQYF.

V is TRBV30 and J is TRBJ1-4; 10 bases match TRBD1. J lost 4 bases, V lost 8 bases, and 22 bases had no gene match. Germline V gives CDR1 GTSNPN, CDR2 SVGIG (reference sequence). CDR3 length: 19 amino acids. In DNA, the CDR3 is TGTGCCCGTCAAGAAGGCCTAAAGGGGACAGGGGTAATTAATGAAAAACTGTTTTTT. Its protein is CARQEGLKGTGVINEKLFF.

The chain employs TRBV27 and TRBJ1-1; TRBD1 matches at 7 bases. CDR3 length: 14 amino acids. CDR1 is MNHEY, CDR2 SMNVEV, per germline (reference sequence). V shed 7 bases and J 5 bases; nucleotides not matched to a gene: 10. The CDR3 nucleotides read TGTGCCAGCAACCCCTTCTCAGGGGGTACTGAAGCTTTCTTT. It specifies CASNPFSGGTEAFF.

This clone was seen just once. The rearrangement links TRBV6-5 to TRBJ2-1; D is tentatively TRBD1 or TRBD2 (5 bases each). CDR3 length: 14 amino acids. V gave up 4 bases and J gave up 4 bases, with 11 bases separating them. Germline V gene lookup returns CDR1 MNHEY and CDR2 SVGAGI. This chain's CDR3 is CASSFGGAYNEQFF. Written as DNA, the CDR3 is TGTGCCAGCAGTTTTGGGGGAGCATACAATGAGCAGTTCTTC.